These T cell receptor beta chains were read from a single sample in a study of T cell repertoires in cytomegalovirus infection. TCRdb itself ran the reads through MiXCR, one entry per CDR3 protein. The table lists 600,000 to 700,000 distinct CDR3 sequences, around 32% of them singletons, with roughly 18% in the top ten. The antigens these receptors bind are not known. Here the sequenced sample was cultured PBMCs, taken from culture after CMV antigen stimulation. All receptors derive from a human donor in good health (CMV status not recorded). Some clones in this sample may be carry-over from other donors' samples. CDR3s include the opening cysteine and the closing phenylalanine or tryptophan. The D gene is left open where the match is weak. Size tells how often a clone was seen (once, few, many) or the class of an expanded clone, and some rows leave it out.

size,J,D,V,DNA,CDR3
NA,TRBJ1-5,NA,TRBV6-2/TRBV6-3,TGTGCCAGCACCTTCACGGGAGGAATACCCCAGCATTTT,CASTFTGGIPQHF
few,TRBJ2-3,NA,TRBV7-6,TGTGCCAGCAGCTTTCTGACAAGGGCAGATACGCAGTATTTT,CASSFLTRADTQYF
NA,TRBJ1-5,NA,TRBV4-3,TGCGCCAGCAGCCAAGTACACGGGGCACCCTATAGCAATCAGCCCCAGCATTTT,CASSQVHGAPYSNQPQHF
few,TRBJ1-1,NA,TRBV7-9,TGTGCCAGCAGCTTAGCTGGATTGGGGAACACTGAAGCTTTCTTT,CASSLAGLGNTEAFF
few,TRBJ1-5,NA,TRBV7-9,TGTGCCAGCAGCTTATTTGAAGTAGGTCCCCAGCATTTT,CASSLFEVGPQHF
few,TRBJ2-7,NA,TRBV25-1,TGTGCCAGCAGTGTTAGCAGGGGAGGTAGCGACGAGCAGTACTTC,CASSVSRGGSDEQYF
NA,TRBJ2-1,NA,TRBV18,TGTGCCAGCTCACCCGGATACCGGGGGCAGGAGCAGTTCTTC,CASSPGYRGQEQFF
few,TRBJ2-2,NA,TRBV7-2,TGTGCCAGCAGCTTAGCCTTGATAGACGGGGAGCTGTTTTTT,CASSLALIDGELFF
NA,TRBJ2-5,NA,TRBV4-1,TGCGCCAGCAGCCGTACCCGGGGATTACAAGAGACCCAGTACTTC,CASSRTRGLQETQYF
few,TRBJ1-5,NA,TRBV28,TGTGCCAGCAACCTCCAGGGAATAGGTCAGCCCCAGCATTTT,CASNLQGIGQPQHF
NA,TRBJ1-2,TRBD1,TRBV6-2/TRBV6-3,TGTGCCAGCAGTTACCCCACAGGGGTTAGCTATGGCTACACCTTC,CASSYPTGVSYGYTF
few,TRBJ1-1,TRBD1,TRBV7-6,TGTGCCAGCAGCCCCCCGGGACAGACCCACACTGAAGCTTTCTTT,CASSPPGQTHTEAFF
few,TRBJ1-1,TRBD1,TRBV7-6,TGTGCCAGCACCCAAGGCGGACAGGGTGGGGAGGCTGAAGCTTTCTTT,CASTQGGQGGEAEAFF
NA,TRBJ1-4,NA,TRBV6-6,TGTGCCAGCACCTCCTCGGGAGTAAGTGAAAAACTGTTTTTT,CASTSSGVSEKLFF
NA,TRBJ2-7,NA,TRBV7-6,TGTGCCAGCAGCATGAACAGGTATCCCTACGAGCAGTACTTC,CASSMNRYPYEQYF
few,TRBJ2-3,NA,TRBV29-1,TGCAGCGGCCGGCCGGGTACGACAGATACGCAGTATTTT,CSGRPGTTDTQYF
NA,TRBJ1-4,NA,TRBV2,TGTGCCAGCACCCGGGTGTCCCAAGGTGAAAAACTGTTTTTT,CASTRVSQGEKLFF
few,TRBJ2-5,TRBD2,TRBV20-1,TGCAGGGGAACCGGGACTAGCGAGGAGACCCAGTACTTC,CRGTGTSEETQYF
few,TRBJ2-1,NA,TRBV4-3,TGCGCCAGCAGCCAAGTCTTGGTTGGGGATGAGCAGTTCTTC,CASSQVLVGDEQFF
many,TRBJ1-1,NA,TRBV7-2,TGTGCCAGCACCCCCCAAGTCATGAACACTGAAGCTTTCTTT,CASTPQVMNTEAFF
many,TRBJ1-1,NA,TRBV6-2/TRBV6-3,TGTGCCAGCAGTTACGCAGATTTGAACACTGAAGCTTTCTTT,CASSYADLNTEAFF
few,TRBJ2-1,NA,TRBV5-8,TGTGCCAGCAGCTTGACACGGGGCGGTGAGCAGTTCTTC,CASSLTRGGEQFF
NA,TRBJ2-7,NA,TRBV7-2,TGTGCCAGCAGCTTACCCAGGGGCGCTAGCGCCTACGAGCAGTACTTC,CASSLPRGASAYEQYF
once,TRBJ2-4,NA,TRBV7-9,TGTGCCAGCAGCTTAGCCCGCATCGGTGGGCCCGGGGCCAAAAACATTCAGTACTTC,CASSLARIGGPGAKNIQYF
few,TRBJ1-1,NA,TRBV12-3/TRBV12-4,TGTGCCAGCACCCCGATGGTCCCTGAAGCTTTCTTT,CASTPMVPEAFF
NA,TRBJ2-4,NA,TRBV5-1,TGCGCCAGCAGCGAGAGAACCAAAAACATTCAGTACTTC,CASSERTKNIQYF
NA,TRBJ1-2,NA,TRBV6-6,TGTGCCAGCAGTGGCGGACATAGTTCTTTAGCTAACTATGGCTACACCTTC,CASSGGHSSLANYGYTF
many,TRBJ2-7,NA,TRBV7-2,TGTGCCAGCAGCTTAGACGCGGGAATAGAATACGAGCAGTACTTC,CASSLDAGIEYEQYF
NA,TRBJ2-1,TRBD2,TRBV6-6,TGTGCCAGCAGTCCTAGCGGGGCCAACAATGAGCAGTTCTTC,CASSPSGANNEQFF
many,TRBJ2-5,TRBD1,TRBV7-8,TGTGCCAGCAGCATGGACAGGGGCGGGGAGACCCAGTACTTC,CASSMDRGGETQYF